Listed here is a single T cell receptor beta chain. Antigen specificity is unknown. Per germline, CDR1 SGHAT and CDR2 FQNNGV. V shed 1 base and J 9 bases; nucleotides not matched to a gene: 8. The CDR3 has 15 amino acids. The sample belongs to a study of shared clonotypes between healthy human individuals. Overall study: A few men and two women, aged 18 to 49, were donors. The study, taken as a whole, reports: Read depth was anticipated to influence clonotype sharing among donors. The diversity represented, both genetic and in exposure history, was limited by few donors.

For each subset, genomic DNA was distributed in equal portions over several immunoSEQ plates. Sequenced by immunoSEQ multiplex PCR; TCRdb stores in-frame clones only, minus some. The table records fewer than 650,000 clones, roughly four fifths of them present only once. V is TRBV11-2 and J is TRBJ2-4, with 8 bases that match TRBD1. The sequencing input was PBMCs. This clonotype was sampled from a woman aged 40 to 50 in good health. Some clones in this sample may be carry-over from other donors' samples. The CDR3 bases are TGTGCCAGCAGCTTAGGGACAGGGCCAGGTATCATTCAGTACTTC. It encodes CASSLGTGPGIIQYF.